These T cell receptor beta chains were read from a single sample in a study of control samples from healthy donors and cancer patients. TCRdb keeps only in-frame clones here, not all; method: immunoSEQ multiplex PCR. The table has roughly 74,000 clones, roughly 94% seen once; the top ten hold around 4.9%. Sample: blood. The source is a woman aged 18-30 years in good health. CDR3s include the opening cysteine and the closing phenylalanine or tryptophan. The D gene is left open where the match is weak. Some rows have no size entry. The others give once, few or many, or a class for an expanded clone.

CASSDGGTTDTQYF TGTGCCAGCAGTGACGGTGGCACCACAGATACGCAGTATTTT . . 14 TRBJ2-3 TRBV6-4
CASSLSTGVAYEQYF TGTGCCAGCAGTTTATCGACGGGGGTGGCCTACGAGCAGTACTTC . . 15 TRBJ2-7 TRBV27
CASSDLGAGGPTDTQYF TGTGCCAGCAGTGATCTAGGGGCCGGGGGCCCCACAGATACGCAGTATTTT . . 17 TRBJ2-3 TRBV25-1
CSVEMSSEYEAFF TGCAGCGTTGAAATGTCATCAGAATATGAAGCTTTCTTT . . 13 TRBJ1-1 TRBV29-1
CASSLQGGSYEQYF TGTGCCAGCAGCTTACAGGGGGGTAGCTACGAGCAGTACTTC . . 14 TRBJ2-7 TRBV7-9
CASSIGEGAGQPQHF TGTGCCAGTAGTATAGGGGAGGGGGCGGGGCAGCCCCAGCATTTT . TRBD1 15 TRBJ1-5 TRBV19
CASSESNQPQHF TGTGCCAGCAGTGAAAGCAATCAGCCCCAGCATTTT . . 12 TRBJ1-5 TRBV6-1
CASSLGSGTYEQYF TGTGCCAGCAGCTTGGGTAGCGGGACCTACGAGCAGTACTTC . TRBD2 14 TRBJ2-7 TRBV7-9
CSVTGGGGYTF TGCAGCGTTACCGGGGGCGGGGGCTACACCTTC . . 11 TRBJ1-2 TRBV29-1
CASSPYSQGTLGYTF TGTGCCAGCAGCCCCTACTCACAGGGAACCTTAGGCTACACCTTC once . 15 TRBJ1-2 TRBV7-9
CASSSSGRGGYEQYF TGTGCCAGCAGCTCTAGCGGGAGGGGCGGCTACGAGCAGTACTTC . TRBD2 15 TRBJ2-7 TRBV7-2
CASSPHLHEQFF TGTGCCAGCAGTCCCCACCTCCATGAGCAGTTCTTC . . 12 TRBJ2-1 TRBV28
CSVEDRSYEQYF TGCAGCGTTGAAGACCGCTCCTACGAGCAGTACTTC few . 12 TRBJ2-7 TRBV29-1
CASSFNKDTQYF TGTGCCAGCAGTTTCAACAAGGATACGCAGTATTTT . . 12 TRBJ2-3 TRBV27
CASDDRGGFGYTF TGTGCCAGCGATGACAGGGGAGGTTTTGGCTACACCTTC . TRBD1 13 TRBJ1-2 TRBV12-3/TRBV12-4
CASGPGRSINEKLFF TGTGCCAGCGGCCCGGGTCGTTCAATAAATGAAAAACTGTTTTTT . . 15 TRBJ1-4 TRBV28
CASSGAGLAGAYEQFF TGCGCCAGCAGCGGCGCGGGACTAGCGGGAGCCTATGAGCAGTTCTTC . TRBD2 16 TRBJ2-1 TRBV10-2
CASSPQGGGQPQHF TGTGCCAGCAGTCCGCAGGGGGGGGGTCAGCCCCAGCATTTT few TRBD1 14 TRBJ1-5 TRBV6-6
CASSLAGQSTNEKLFF TGCGCCAGCAGCTTGGCTGGACAGTCAACTAATGAAAAACTGTTTTTT . . 16 TRBJ1-4 TRBV5-1
CASSLLGIYGYTF TGTGCCAGCAGCTTATTGGGAATCTATGGCTACACCTTC . . 13 TRBJ1-2 TRBV5-4
CASSSGLASAETQYF TGTGCCAGTAGTAGTGGACTAGCCTCAGCGGAGACCCAGTACTTC . TRBD2 15 TRBJ2-5 TRBV19
CASRAMLASGNTIYF TGTGCCAGCAGAGCGATGCTAGCCTCTGGAAACACCATATATTTT few . 15 TRBJ1-3 TRBV6-5
CASSEGQRRNYGYTF TGTGCCAGCAGTGAAGGACAGAGACGTAACTATGGCTACACCTTC . . 15 TRBJ1-2 TRBV2
CASRYTDTQYF TGTGCCAGTAGGTACACAGATACGCAGTATTTT . . 11 TRBJ2-3 TRBV19
CATLGGETQYF TGTGCCACCCTCGGGGGAGAGACCCAGTACTTC . . 11 TRBJ2-5 TRBV10-3
CASSQPRPGAFQSPLHF TGTGCCAGCAGTCAGCCCCGACCGGGGGCCTTTCAATCACCCCTCCACTTT once . 17 TRBJ1-6 TRBV28
CASSLRGQRPSTDTQYF TGTGCCAGCAGCCTACGGGGACAGCGGCCCAGCACAGATACGCAGTATTTT . TRBD1 17 TRBJ2-3 TRBV5-4
CASSELWASGANVLTF TGTGCCAGCAGTGAATTATGGGCCTCTGGGGCCAACGTCCTGACTTTC . . 16 TRBJ2-6 TRBV6-1
CASSFRVTREETQYF TGTGCCAGCAGTTTTCGGGTTACCAGGGAAGAGACCCAGTACTTC . . 15 TRBJ2-5 TRBV28
CASSTDREVIPLHF TGTGCCAGCAGCACAGACCGAGAAGTGATACCCCTCCACTTT . . 14 TRBJ1-6 TRBV7-8
CASSPGRTIYEQYF TGTGCCAGCAGCCCGGGACGGACCATCTACGAGCAGTACTTC . . 14 TRBJ2-7 TRBV27
CASTALAGSDTQYF TGCGCCAGCACCGCTCTAGCGGGTTCAGATACGCAGTATTTT . TRBD2 14 TRBJ2-3 TRBV5-1
CASCPNRGQYSNQPQHF TGTGCTAGCTGCCCCAACAGGGGACAATATAGCAATCAGCCCCAGCATTTT . TRBD1 17 TRBJ1-5 TRBV7-7
CASSPLGQGRGETQYF TGTGCCAGCAGCCCTTTGGGACAGGGTAGGGGAGAGACCCAGTACTTC . TRBD1 16 TRBJ2-5 TRBV7-3
CASSSSSPIAKNIQYF TGTGCCAGCAGCTCATCAAGCCCTATTGCCAAAAACATTCAGTACTTC . . 16 TRBJ2-4 TRBV7-9
CASSFLGQNNNNYGYTF TGTGCCAGCAGCTTTCTAGGACAGAACAACAATAACTATGGCTACACCTTC . . 17 TRBJ1-2 TRBV28
CASSSGVVADEQYF TGTGCCAGCAGTTCAGGGGTAGTGGCGGACGAGCAGTACTTC . . 14 TRBJ2-7 TRBV27
CASKGLGPNTGELFF TGTGCCAGCAAGGGACTAGGCCCGAACACCGGGGAGCTGTTTTTT . TRBD2 15 TRBJ2-2 TRBV2
CASSLWGTGAHEKLFF TGTGCCAGCAGTTTATGGGGCACAGGGGCGCATGAAAAACTGTTTTTT . TRBD1 16 TRBJ1-4 TRBV28
CASSLFGGPRTSTDTQYF TGTGCCAGCAGCTTGTTCGGAGGGCCCCGAACTAGCACAGATACGCAGTATTTT . . 18 TRBJ2-3 TRBV5-4
CASSYAWGQPQHF TGTGCCAGCAGTTACGCCTGGGGTCAGCCCCAGCATTTT . . 13 TRBJ1-5 TRBV6-5
CSASFGQTHNQPQHF TGCAGTGCTAGTTTCGGACAGACCCACAATCAGCCCCAGCATTTT . . 15 TRBJ1-5 TRBV20-1
CASSYLEGPTSYEQYF TGTGCCAGCAGTTACCTGGAAGGGCCGACCTCCTACGAGCAGTACTTC . . 16 TRBJ2-7 TRBV6-2/TRBV6-3
CASRSRNIQYF TGCGCCAGCAGGAGTCGAAACATTCAGTACTTC . . 11 TRBJ2-4 TRBV5-1
CASSYFRGKQSAQHF TGCGCCAGCTCTTATTTCCGGGGGAAGCAATCAGCCCAGCATTTT . . 15 TRBJ1-5 TRBV23-1
CASSSRAIASTDTQYF TGTGCCAGCAGTTCCCGGGCCATTGCTAGCACAGATACGCAGTATTTT . . 16 TRBJ2-3 TRBV28